This entry lists 26 T cell receptor beta chains sequenced from one sample in a study of cytomegalovirus exposure and HLA in healthy donors. PCR employed 60 Vbeta and 13 Jbeta primers. TCRdb keeps only in-frame clones here, not all; method: immunoSEQ multiplex PCR. The repertoire has about 200,000 clones, approximately 83% of them found once; the top ten carry roughly 0.1%. Sequencing used PBMCs. Receptors originate from a boy between 2 and 15 years old in good health and CMV-seronegative.

As regards this clone: Germline and junction disagree at one end, which may indicate a read error. The chain joins TRBV7-7 to TRBJ2-2; D is uncertain. The CDR3 consists of 12 residues. In germline, CDR1 is SSHAT, CDR2 FNYEAQ (reference sequence). CDR3 nucleotide sequence: TGTGCTAGCAGCTTGAACGGCGGGGAGCTGTTTTTT. This sequence encodes CASSLNGGELFF.

This chain connects TRBV5-1 to TRBJ2-3; TRBD1 aligns across 10 bases. Germline trimming cut 0 bases from V and 4 bases from J; bases unmatched to any gene: 2. The germline gives CDR1 SGHRS, CDR2 YFSETQ. The CDR3 extends over 15 amino acids. The CDR3 sequence: CASSLGQGAADTQYF. As DNA, the CDR3 is TGCGCCAGCAGCTTGGGACAGGGGGCGGCAGATACGCAGTATTTT.

This sequence joins TRBV21-1 and TRBJ2-5; the table's D gene call, TRBD2, was not cross checked with the DNA. The DNA end is more similar to TRBJ2-7, so the J call may be wrong. TRBV21-1 is a documented pseudogene. The CDR3 covers 17 residues. The CDR3 region is CASSRGFRSLGWYEQYF. CDR3 nucleotides: TGTGCCAGCAGCCGGGGTTTTAGGAGTCTAGGCTGGTACGAGCAGTACTTC.

This chain joins TRBV19 and TRBJ2-7, with 11 bases identical to TRBD1. Germline V gives CDR1 LNHDA, CDR2 SQIVND (reference sequence). This CDR3 comprises 14 residues. After removal of 9 bases from V and 3 bases from J, the junction contained 7 bases not matched to a gene. The CDR3 nucleotides are TGTGCCAGCCAACAAGGGACAGGGGGCTACGAGCAGTACTTC. Protein product: CASQQGTGGYEQYF.

The chain combines TRBV7-2 with TRBJ1-2; possibly TRBD1 for D (6 bases). The germline V gene encodes CDR1 SGHTA and CDR2 FQGNSA. V shed 1 base and J shed 7 bases, with 13 bases lying between them. The CDR3 length is 14 residues. The CDR3 here is CASSLGTAPGGYTF. CDR3 nucleotide sequence: TGTGCCAGCAGCTTAGGGACAGCTCCTGGTGGCTACACCTTC. The variable domain in full, completed from reference TRBV7-2 and TRBJ1-2, reads GAGVSQSPSNKVTEKGKDVELRCDPISGHTALYWYRQSLGQGLEFLIYFQGNSAPDKSGLPSDRFSAERTGGSVSTLTIQRTQQEDSAVYLCASSLGTAPGGYTFGSGTRLTVV.

Details on this clone: Other DNA variants within this sample encode the same CDR3. This chain's CDR3 is CASSLAGSNYGYTF. The CDR3 coding sequence is TGTGCCAGCAGCTTGGCTGGCAGTAACTATGGCTACACCTTC. The V call is TRBV5-4, the J call TRBJ1-2; D uncertain. Germline V CDR1 and CDR2: SGHNT, YYREEE (reference sequence). Trimming left V 0 bases short and J 1 base short, with 7 bases between. The CDR3 consists of 14 residues.

The sample holds one count of this clone. The chain is built from TRBV15 and TRBJ2-7; possibly TRBD1 for D (6 bases). Germline lookup yields CDR1 LNHNV and CDR2 YYDKDF (reference sequence). V lost 3 bases and J lost 4, with 16 bases in between. This CDR3 region has 15 residues. CDR3 sequence reads: CATSSYGQGRYEQYF. The CDR3 DNA is TGTGCCACCAGCAGTTATGGTCAGGGGCGATACGAGCAGTACTTC.

The chain couples TRBV27 to TRBJ2-7; D remains unclear. The V gene lost 4 bases and the J gene lost 2 bases, with 18 bases spanning the gap. In germline, CDR1 is MNHEY, CDR2 SMNVEV (reference sequence). The CDR3 totals 16 residues. This CDR3 is CASSSSSWFRPYEQYF. CDR3 sequence (DNA): TGTGCCAGCAGTTCAAGCTCGTGGTTCCGCCCCTACGAGCAGTACTTC.

V usage is TRBV6-5 and J usage is TRBJ1-3; D unclear. Trimming took off 2 bases at V and 2 bases at J, with 7 bases between the two ends. CDR1 and CDR2 (germline): MNHEY, SVGAGI. This CDR3 region has 14 residues. CDR3 nucleotide sequence: TGTGCCAGCAGTTACGAGTCAACTGGAAACACCATATATTTT. Amino acid sequence: CASSYESTGNTIYF.

Only one count was recorded for this clone. The V and J genes are TRBV15 and TRBJ2-1; 10 nucleotides align to TRBD1. The germline V gene encodes CDR1 LNHNV and CDR2 YYDKDF (reference sequence). The trim removed 4 bases at V and 8 bases at J, leaving 2 bases unmatched. This CDR3 is 13 amino acids long. CDR3 protein: CATSIGTGDEQFF. CDR3 nucleotide sequence: TGTGCCACCAGCATCGGGACAGGGGATGAGCAGTTCTTC.

The J gene is TRBJ2-2, the V gene TRBV29-1; D is undetermined. The CDR3 is made up of 14 amino acids. V was shortened by 4 bases and J by 2 bases, with 11 bases between the two germline ends. CDR1 SQVTM and CDR2 ANQGSEA come from the germline V gene. Here the CDR3 DNA reads TGCAGCGTTGCTTACCTGAGCAACACCGGGGAGCTGTTTTTT. It specifies CSVAYLSNTGELFF.

The chain carries TRBV9 and TRBJ2-2; D is undetermined. Germline V gene lookup returns CDR1 SGDLS and CDR2 YYNGEE. The CDR3 has 13 residues. Trimming cost V 2 bases and J 7 bases, with 9 bases left between them. This CDR3 is CASSVFYGGELFF. CDR3 nucleotides: TGTGCCAGCAGCGTGTTCTACGGCGGGGAGCTGTTTTTT.

This clone was seen a handful of times. The chain is built from TRBV4-2 and TRBJ2-2; 9 bases map to TRBD2. This CDR3 contains 18 residues. Germline-derived CDR1 and CDR2 are LGHNA and YNFKEQ. J lost 1 base, V lost 1 base, and 7 bases had no gene match. The CDR3 nucleotides read TGTGCCAGCAGCCAAGGGTTAGCGGGGGTCCTGAACACCGGGGAGCTGTTTTTT. As protein: CASSQGLAGVLNTGELFF.

This sequence joins TRBV10-3 and TRBJ2-2, with 8 nucleotides matching TRBD1. The CDR3 has 19 residues. CDR1 and CDR2 from the germline V gene are ENHRY and SYGVKD. The ends lost 9 bases at V and 0 bases at J; junction bases unmatched: 18. The CDR3 sequence: CAISLPLDRDPANTGELFF. CDR3 DNA sequence: TGTGCCATATCCCTGCCCCTGGACAGGGATCCCGCGAACACCGGGGAGCTGTTTTTT.

This clone appeared a few times. The chain uses TRBV15 and TRBJ1-2; 7 bases are shared with TRBD1. V dropped 0 bases and J dropped 6; count of bases not matched to a gene: 4. There are 14 residues in the CDR3. Germline V gene sequence: CDR1 LNHNV, CDR2 YYDKDF (reference sequence). The CDR3 here is CATSRERQGDGYTF. CDR3 in DNA: TGTGCCACCAGCAGAGAGAGACAGGGTGATGGCTACACCTTC.

This CDR3 reads CASSLVTGGVYEQYF. The CDR3 DNA follows: TGCGCCAGCAGCTTGGTCACAGGGGGGGTCTACGAGCAGTACTTC. This rearrangement joins TRBV5-1 to TRBJ2-7; a possible D gene is TRBD1 (8 bases). From germline, CDR1 is SGHRS and CDR2 YFSETQ. There are 15 residues in the CDR3. V lost 0 bases and J lost 3, with 13 bases in between.

Comments on this clone: Other DNA sequences of this sample code for an identical CDR3. This chain uses TRBV11-2 with TRBJ1-1; 8 nucleotides match TRBD1. The CDR3 runs 13 residues. Germline values: CDR1 SGHAT, CDR2 FQNNGV. V shed 4 bases, J shed 4 bases, and the junction held 2 bases outside the gene matches. The CDR3 spells CASSSQGATEAFF. CDR3 coding DNA: TGTGCCAGCAGCTCGCAGGGGGCCACTGAAGCTTTCTTT. Full variable domain (remainder filled in from reference TRBV11-2 and TRBJ1-1): EAGVAQSPRYKIIEKRQSVAFWCNPISGHATLYWYQQILGQGPKLLIQFQNNGVVDDSQLPKDRFSAERLKGVDSTLKIQPAKLEDSAVYLCASSSQGATEAFFGQGTRLTVV.

J is TRBJ1-2 and V is TRBV21-1; the table's TRBD1 call for D was not verified on the DNA. TRBV21-1 has pseudogene status. CDR3 length: 16 amino acids. CDR3 residues: CASTKGPGTGPYGYTF. The CDR3 DNA follows: TGTGCCAGCACAAAGGGGCCCGGGACAGGGCCCTATGGCTACACCTTC.

This clone turned up a few times. The chain is built from TRBV5-4 and TRBJ2-5; a weak D match, TRBD2 (5 bases). Per germline, CDR1 SGHNT and CDR2 YYREEE (reference sequence). The V gene lost 2 bases and the J gene lost 4 bases, with 12 bases spanning the gap. This CDR3 is built from 14 residues. This chain's CDR3 is CASSLPSFPETQYF. In nucleotides, the CDR3 is TGTGCCAGCAGCTTACCTAGCTTCCCAGAGACCCAGTACTTC.

The chain links TRBV7-2 to TRBJ2-6, with D hard to call. This CDR3 has 15 amino acids. CDR1 SGHTA and CDR2 FQGNSA come from the germline V gene. The V end lost 5 bases, the J end lost 0 bases, and 8 bases lay between the germline ends. The CDR3 reads CASSPQFSGANVLTF. CDR3 bases: TGTGCCAGCAGCCCACAGTTCTCTGGGGCCAACGTCCTGACTTTC. Drawing the rest from reference TRBV7-2 and TRBJ2-6, the complete variable domain is GAGVSQSPSNKVTEKGKDVELRCDPISGHTALYWYRQSLGQGLEFLIYFQGNSAPDKSGLPSDRFSAERTGGSVSTLTIQRTQQEDSAVYLCASSPQFSGANVLTFGAGSRLTVL.

The rearrangement links TRBV6-5 to TRBJ1-1, with D tentatively TRBD1 (6 bases). CDR1 is MNHEY and CDR2 is SVGAGI in the germline V gene. The length of the CDR3 is 16 residues. The V end was cut by 2 bases, the J end by 8 bases, with 21 bases between. CDR3 sequence (DNA): TGTGCCAGCAGTTACCACTCCACAGGGCAGGTGATAGAAGCTTTCTTT. Residues: CASSYHSTGQVIEAFF.

This chain uses TRBV5-3 with TRBJ1-5; D is uncertain. TRBV5-3 belongs to the ORF category, with a function that is uncertain. Trimming took off 4 bases at V and 5 bases at J, with 7 bases between the two ends. The CDR3 has 12 residues. The CDR3 is CARSGTDQPQHF. In DNA, the CDR3 is TGTGCCAGAAGCGGTACAGATCAGCCCCAGCATTTT.

The V gene is TRBV13, the J gene TRBJ2-6, with no clear D. Germline V lookup: CDR1 PRHDT, CDR2 FYEKMQ (reference sequence). Deletions cut 3 bases from V and 0 bases from J, with 9 bases between. This CDR3 has 16 amino acids. The CDR3 region has the DNA TGTGCCAGCAGCTTCCCAAATCCCTCTGGGGCCAACGTCCTGACTTTC. This encodes CASSFPNPSGANVLTF.

The chain carries TRBV4-1 and TRBJ1-6, with D possibly being TRBD1 (6 bases). The CDR3 spans 14 residues. The germline CDR1 and CDR2 sequences are MGHRA and YSYEKL. Trimming took 0 bases from V and 10 from J, leaving 10 bases between them. CDR3 sequence reads: CASSQETGNSPLHF. Written as DNA, the CDR3 is TGCGCCAGCAGCCAAGAAACAGGGAACTCACCCCTCCACTTT.

This clone was observed a single time. This sequence joins TRBV30 and TRBJ1-1; 10 nucleotides match TRBD1. This CDR3 spans 16 amino acids. The germline V gene encodes CDR1 GTSNPN and CDR2 SVGIG (reference sequence). The V and J ends lost 2 bases and 5 bases, in that order; junction bases with no gene match: 11. The CDR3 DNA reads TGTGCCTGGAGTCTATTGCCCGGGACAGGGGCGACTGAAGCTTTCTTT. Translated: CAWSLLPGTGATEAFF.

This chain links TRBV30 with TRBJ1-6; D not certain. Germline V gene lookup returns CDR1 GTSNPN and CDR2 SVGIG (reference sequence). This CDR3 has 15 amino acids. Trimming shortened V by 0 bases and J by 4 bases, and 10 bases separated the two germline ends. CDR3 residues: CAWSVARHYNSPLHF. CDR3 DNA: TGTGCCTGGAGTGTTGCCCGACATTATAATTCACCCCTCCACTTT.